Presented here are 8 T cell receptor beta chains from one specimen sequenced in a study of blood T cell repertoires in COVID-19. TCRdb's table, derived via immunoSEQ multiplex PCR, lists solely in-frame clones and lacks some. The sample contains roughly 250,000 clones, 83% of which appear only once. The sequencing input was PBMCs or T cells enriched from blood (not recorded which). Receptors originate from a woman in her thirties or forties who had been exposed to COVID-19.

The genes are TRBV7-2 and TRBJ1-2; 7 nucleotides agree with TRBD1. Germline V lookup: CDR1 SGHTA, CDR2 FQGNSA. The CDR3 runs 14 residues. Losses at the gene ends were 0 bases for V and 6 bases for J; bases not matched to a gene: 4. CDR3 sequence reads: CASSLAGGLNGYTF. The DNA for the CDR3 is TGTGCCAGCAGCTTAGCAGGGGGCTTAAATGGCTACACCTTC.

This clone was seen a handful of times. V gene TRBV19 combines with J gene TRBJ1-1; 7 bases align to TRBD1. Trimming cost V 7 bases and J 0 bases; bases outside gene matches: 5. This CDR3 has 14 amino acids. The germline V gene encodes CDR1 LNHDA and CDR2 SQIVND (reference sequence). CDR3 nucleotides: TGTGCCAGTAATAGGGACAGAGTGAACACTGAAGCTTTCTTT. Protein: CASNRDRVNTEAFF.

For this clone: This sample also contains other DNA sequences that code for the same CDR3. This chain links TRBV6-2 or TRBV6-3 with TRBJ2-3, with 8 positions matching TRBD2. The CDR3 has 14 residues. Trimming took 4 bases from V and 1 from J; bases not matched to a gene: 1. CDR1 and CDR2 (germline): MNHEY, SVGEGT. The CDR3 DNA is TGTGCCAGCAGTTCGGGGGGGGGCACAGATACGCAGTATTTT. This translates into CASSSGGGTDTQYF.

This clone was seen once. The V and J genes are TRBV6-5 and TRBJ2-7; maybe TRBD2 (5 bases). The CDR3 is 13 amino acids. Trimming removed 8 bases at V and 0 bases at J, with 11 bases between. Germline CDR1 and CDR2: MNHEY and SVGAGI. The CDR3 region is CASGGATSYEQYF. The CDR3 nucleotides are TGTGCCAGCGGAGGCGCTACCTCCTACGAGCAGTACTTC.

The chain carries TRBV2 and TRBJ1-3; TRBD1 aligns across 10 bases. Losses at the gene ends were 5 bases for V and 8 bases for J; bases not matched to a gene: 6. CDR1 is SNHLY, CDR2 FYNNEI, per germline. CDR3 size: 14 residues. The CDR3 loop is CASSHGQGGYTIYF. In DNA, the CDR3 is TGTGCCAGCAGTCATGGACAGGGGGGATACACCATATATTTT.

The CDR3 region has the DNA TGTGCCAGCAGTTTATACGGGGATGGACAGCCCCAGCATTTT. It translates to CASSLYGDGQPQHF. V gene TRBV27 combines with J gene TRBJ1-5; D is undetermined. The CDR3 covers 14 residues. Trimming stripped 1 base from V and 7 bases from J, with 11 bases between. Germline V gene sequence: CDR1 MNHEY, CDR2 SMNVEV (reference sequence).

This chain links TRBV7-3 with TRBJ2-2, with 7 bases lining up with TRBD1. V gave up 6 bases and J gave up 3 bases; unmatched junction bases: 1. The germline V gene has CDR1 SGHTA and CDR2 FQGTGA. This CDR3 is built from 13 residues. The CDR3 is CASRTGYTGELFF. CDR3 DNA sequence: TGTGCCAGCAGGACAGGGTACACCGGGGAGCTGTTTTTT.

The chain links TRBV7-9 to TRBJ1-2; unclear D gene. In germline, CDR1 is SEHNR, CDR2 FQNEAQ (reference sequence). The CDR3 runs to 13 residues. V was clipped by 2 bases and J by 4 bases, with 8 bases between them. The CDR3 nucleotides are TGTGCCAGCAGCTTACATGAGAGCTATGGCTACACCTTC. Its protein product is CASSLHESYGYTF.